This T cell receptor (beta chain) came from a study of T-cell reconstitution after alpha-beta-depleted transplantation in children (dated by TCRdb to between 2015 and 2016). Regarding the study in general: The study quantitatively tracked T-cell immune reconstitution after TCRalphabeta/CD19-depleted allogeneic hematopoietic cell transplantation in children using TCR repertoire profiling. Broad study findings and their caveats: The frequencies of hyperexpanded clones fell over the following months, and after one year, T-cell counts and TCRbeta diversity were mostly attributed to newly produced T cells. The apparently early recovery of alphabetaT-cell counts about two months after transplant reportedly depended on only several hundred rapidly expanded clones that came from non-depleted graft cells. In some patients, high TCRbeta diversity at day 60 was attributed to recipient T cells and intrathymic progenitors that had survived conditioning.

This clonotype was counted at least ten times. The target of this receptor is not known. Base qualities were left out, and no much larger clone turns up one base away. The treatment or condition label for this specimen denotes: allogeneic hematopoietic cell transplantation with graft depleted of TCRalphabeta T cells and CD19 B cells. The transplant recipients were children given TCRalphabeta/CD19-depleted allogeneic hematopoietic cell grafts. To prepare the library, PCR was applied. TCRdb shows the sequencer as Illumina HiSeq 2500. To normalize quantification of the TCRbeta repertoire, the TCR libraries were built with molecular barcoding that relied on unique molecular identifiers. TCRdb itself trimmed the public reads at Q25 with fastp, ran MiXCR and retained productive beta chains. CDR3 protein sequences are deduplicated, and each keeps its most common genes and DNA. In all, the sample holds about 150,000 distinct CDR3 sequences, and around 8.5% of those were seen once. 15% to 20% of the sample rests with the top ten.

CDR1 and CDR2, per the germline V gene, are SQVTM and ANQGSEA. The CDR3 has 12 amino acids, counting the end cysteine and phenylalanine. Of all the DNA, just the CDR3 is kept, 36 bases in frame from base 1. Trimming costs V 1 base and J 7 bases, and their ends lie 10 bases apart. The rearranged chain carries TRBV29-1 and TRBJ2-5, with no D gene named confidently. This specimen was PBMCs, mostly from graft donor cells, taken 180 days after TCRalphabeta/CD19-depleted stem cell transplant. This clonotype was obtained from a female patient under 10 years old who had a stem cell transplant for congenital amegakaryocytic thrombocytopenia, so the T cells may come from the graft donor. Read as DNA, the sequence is TGCAGCGTTGAAGGGGATACTGGGACCCAGTACTTC. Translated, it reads CSVEGDTGTQYF.